The 27 T cell receptor beta chains listed next were all sequenced from one sample in a study of neurological immune-mediated disorders. Time point defined: longitudinal time-point 3. TCRdb used MiXCR to reprocess the 5' RACE reads, holding one entry per CDR3 protein. Of approximately 84,000 distinct CDR3 sequences detected, approximately 4.3% appear once; the ten largest clones hold around 6%. The sequencing sample was made of PBMCs. All receptors derive from a woman in her fifties or sixties with multiple sclerosis.

At least ten counts were recorded for this clonotype. This chain uses TRBV6-2 or TRBV6-3 with TRBJ2-2, with D uncertain. The V end was cut by 6 bases, the J end by 4 bases, with 3 bases between. The CDR3 runs 11 residues. Germline CDR1 and CDR2: MNHEY and SVGEGT. The DNA for the CDR3 is TGTGCCAGCAGCCCCACCGGGGAGCTGTTTTTT. Residues: CASSPTGELFF.

This clonotype was detected many times. The chain employs TRBV10-2 and TRBJ1-2; 8 bases agree with TRBD1. CDR1 and CDR2 from the germline V gene are WSHSY and SAAADI. This CDR3 has 15 amino acids. V gave up 0 bases and J gave up 7 bases; unmatched junction bases: 7. CDR3: CASSESFGQGRGYTF. The CDR3 DNA reads TGCGCCAGCAGTGAGTCCTTCGGACAGGGCCGTGGCTACACCTTC.

This clonotype has a count of ten or more. J is TRBJ2-5 and V is TRBV7-8; perhaps D is TRBD1 or TRBD2 (6 bases each). From germline, CDR1 is SGHVS and CDR2 FQNEAQ. With 1 base removed from V and 6 bases from J, the gap between germline ends came to 18 bases. The CDR3 sequence is 16 residues long. Here the CDR3 reads CASSLETGARRKTQYF. For the CDR3, the DNA is TGTGCCAGCAGCTTAGAAACGGGGGCCAGAAGAAAGACCCAGTACTTC.

This clonotype was seen ten or more times. V gene TRBV7-9 combines with J gene TRBJ2-7; TRBD2 might be the D (7 bases). V lost 4 bases and J lost 7, with 14 bases in between. The CDR3 runs to 13 residues. Germline CDR1 and CDR2: SEHNR and FQNEAQ (reference sequence). The CDR3 region has the DNA TGTGCCAGCAGCTGGCGGGGGCCCGAGGAGCAGTACTTC. Residues: CASSWRGPEEQYF.

The sample holds many counts of this clonotype. This chain links TRBV6-1 with TRBJ2-3; 7 bases align to TRBD2. Germline V gene lookup returns CDR1 MNHNS and CDR2 SASEGT. The V segment lost 6 bases and the J segment 4 bases; nucleotides outside the gene matches: 7. The CDR3 contains 14 residues. CDR3 DNA sequence: TGTGCCAGCAGCCAAACTAGCGTGGCAGATACGCAGTATTTT. Encoded protein: CASSQTSVADTQYF.

This clonotype was seen repeatedly, ten times or more. V and J are TRBV14 and TRBJ2-5; 8 bases line up with TRBD2. Germline V lookup: CDR1 SGHDN, CDR2 FVKESK. The CDR3 sequence is 17 residues long. V was clipped by 0 bases and J by 6 bases; unmatched bases: 12. The CDR3 DNA follows: TGTGCCAGCAGCCAAGACCATGGGCTAGCGGGTTGGAAGACCCAGTACTTC. Translating it yields CASSQDHGLAGWKTQYF. Combining the CDR3 with reference TRBV14 and TRBJ2-5 gives the whole variable domain EAGVTQFPSHSVIEKGQTVTLRCDPISGHDNLYWYRRVMGKEIKFLLHFVKESKQDESGMPNNRFLAERTGGTYSTLKVQPAELEDSGVYFCASSQDHGLAGWKTQYFGPGTRLLVL.

This clonotype was seen a few times. V and J are TRBV5-1 and TRBJ2-1; 8 bases agree with TRBD2. This CDR3 comprises 16 residues. Germline CDR1 and CDR2: SGHRS and YFSETQ. J lost 0 bases, V lost 10 bases, and 12 bases had no gene match. The CDR3 DNA follows: TGCGCCCTCGGAGTGGAGCGGGGGAGCTCCTACAATGAGCAGTTCTTC. It translates to CALGVERGSSYNEQFF.

At least ten counts were recorded for this clonotype. This chain connects TRBV29-1 to TRBJ2-7, with TRBD1 matching over 10 bases. This CDR3 region has 14 residues. Germline lookup yields CDR1 SQVTM and CDR2 ANQGSEA. J gave up 4 bases and V 2 bases, and 5 bases lay outside the gene matches. In DNA, the CDR3 is TGCAGCGTTGAACAGACAGGGGGCGTTTACGAGCAGTACTTC. It yields the protein CSVEQTGGVYEQYF.

The sample holds many counts of this clonotype. The chain carries TRBV20-1 and TRBJ1-5; D remains unclear. Per germline, CDR1 DFQATT and CDR2 SNEGSKA (reference sequence). The CDR3 runs 14 residues. Trimming stripped 3 bases from V and 0 bases from J, with 9 bases between. CDR3 region: CSASPGNSNQPQHF. The CDR3, as DNA: TGCAGTGCTAGTCCCGGAAATAGCAATCAGCCCCAGCATTTT.

At least ten counts were recorded for this clonotype. The chain has TRBV15 and TRBJ2-7, with TRBD1 as a possible D gene (6 bases). This CDR3 has 13 residues. V shed 4 bases and J shed 4 bases, with 11 bases lying between them. Germline CDR1 and CDR2: LNHNV and YYDKDF (reference sequence). Here the CDR3 reads CATSNRAGYEQYF. The CDR3 DNA sequence: TGTGCCACCAGCAACAGGGCTGGGTACGAGCAGTACTTC.

This clonotype was picked up many times. This sequence joins TRBV29-1 and TRBJ1-5, with 7 bases that match TRBD1. The germline V gene has CDR1 SQVTM and CDR2 ANQGSEA. The CDR3 runs to 13 residues. The V gene end was trimmed by 4 bases and the J gene end by 7 bases; junction bases not matched to a gene: 7. The CDR3 region is CSVGDREQQPQHF. DNA of the CDR3: TGCAGCGTTGGAGACAGGGAGCAGCAGCCCCAGCATTTT. Using reference TRBV29-1 and TRBJ1-5 for the parts outside the CDR3, the full variable domain is SAVISQKPSRDICQRGTSLTIQCQVDSQVTMMFWYRQQPGQSLTLIATANQGSEATYESGFVIDKFPISRPNLTFSTLTVSNMSPEDSSIYLCSVGDREQQPQHFGDGTRLSIL.

In this sample, this clonotype turned up many times. The chain employs TRBV20-1 and TRBJ2-3; D gene ambiguous. The germline gives CDR1 DFQATT, CDR2 SNEGSKA (reference sequence). The CDR3 is made up of 13 amino acids. V lost 5 bases and J 6 bases, leaving 15 bases between the germline ends. The CDR3, as DNA: TGCAGTGCTCCAAAAATCAGTTCCGATACGCAGTATTTT. Translation gives CSAPKISSDTQYF.

In its sample, this clonotype was seen many times. The chain combines TRBV7-9 with TRBJ1-6, with D unclear. V was shortened by 5 bases and J by 5 bases, with 16 bases between the two germline ends. The CDR3 runs to 16 residues. CDR1 is SEHNR and CDR2 is FQNEAQ in the germline V gene (reference sequence). CDR3 amino acids: CASSPGRLGNNSPLHF. The CDR3 region has the DNA TGTGCCAGCAGCCCCGGCCGTCTCGGAAATAATTCACCCCTCCACTTT.

Many counts were recorded for this clonotype. This chain joins TRBV12-3 or TRBV12-4 and TRBJ2-7; the match to TRBD1 covers 8 bases. The ends lost 5 bases at V and 2 bases at J; junction bases unmatched: 8. This CDR3 is built from 15 residues. The CDR3 bases are TGTGCCAGCAGTGTTCAGGGGGCTCTCGCCTACGAGCAGTACTTC. Its protein product is CASSVQGALAYEQYF.

This clonotype showed up many times. The genes are TRBV20-1 and TRBJ1-1; D is ambiguous. The CDR3 runs to 14 residues. Germline V gene data show CDR1 as DFQATT and CDR2 as SNEGSKA (reference sequence). V lost 0 bases, J lost 5 bases, and 13 bases lay in between. The CDR3 DNA is TGCAGTGCTAGAGACCCAAAGGTGAGGACTGAAGCTTTCTTT. It specifies CSARDPKVRTEAFF.

There are many counts of this clonotype. This chain's CDR3 is CASSLSDTQYF. The CDR3 nucleotides are TGTGCCAGCAGCCTATCAGATACGCAGTATTTT. The J gene is TRBJ2-3, the V gene TRBV2; D unclear. Trimming shortened V by 6 bases and J by 4 bases, and 5 bases separated the two germline ends. Germline values: CDR1 SNHLY, CDR2 FYNNEI. CDR3 length: 11 residues.

This clonotype was seen more than once but under ten times. J is TRBJ2-1 and V is TRBV11-3, with 8 bases identical to TRBD2. J gave up 5 bases and V 5 bases, and 8 bases lay outside the gene matches. Germline V gives CDR1 SGHNT, CDR2 YENEEA. The length of the CDR3 is 15 residues. The CDR3 nucleotides are TGTGCCAGCAGCCACGACGGGGGGGCAAACAATGAGCAGTTCTTC. Amino acids: CASSHDGGANNEQFF.

This clonotype was observed many times. The rearrangement links TRBV6-1 to TRBJ2-2; D gene ambiguous. CDR1 is MNHNS, CDR2 SASEGT, per germline. This CDR3 comprises 14 residues. The germline V and J ends were trimmed by 8 bases and 5 bases, with 15 bases remaining between them. The DNA for the CDR3 is TGTGCCAGCCTAGTTGGTCGTCGGACCGGGGAGCTGTTTTTT. This translates into CASLVGRRTGELFF.

This clonotype was seen many times. The V and J genes are TRBV6-5 and TRBJ1-5, with D unresolved. The CDR3 is 14 amino acids. CDR1 is MNHEY, CDR2 SVGAGI, per germline. The V gene lost 5 bases and the J gene lost 0 bases, with 8 bases spanning the gap. This CDR3 is CASSTPDSNQPQHF. CDR3 coding DNA: TGTGCCAGCAGTACCCCGGATAGCAATCAGCCCCAGCATTTT.

This clonotype occurred many times. One end of the junction fails to match germline, which may point to a read error. This chain links TRBV20-1 with TRBJ1-2; weak D call: TRBD1 (6 bases). The CDR3 totals 13 residues. CDR1 and CDR2 from the germline V gene are DFQATT and SNEGSKA (reference sequence). CDR3 amino acids: CSARLPDPRGSTF. As DNA, the CDR3 is TGCAGTGCTAGACTACCGGACCCCAGGGGCTCCACCTTC.

This clonotype was counted ten times or more. The genes are TRBV5-6 and TRBJ2-1; D remains unclear. Trimming pared 3 bases from V and 8 bases from J, leaving 18 bases between. The germline V gene encodes CDR1 SGHDT and CDR2 YYEEEE. The CDR3 runs 15 residues. The CDR3 region is CASSSKDLRAHEQFF. CDR3 coding DNA: TGTGCCAGCAGCTCGAAAGACCTTAGGGCCCATGAGCAGTTCTTC.

This clonotype came up many times. The rearrangement joins TRBV7-2 to TRBJ1-5; no reliable D call. This CDR3 contains 13 residues. Germline CDR1 SGHTA, CDR2 FQGNSA. V was clipped by 5 bases and J by 5 bases, with 10 bases between them. CDR3 DNA: TGTGCCAGCAGCGGGGAACAGTATCAGCCCCAGCATTTT. It specifies CASSGEQYQPQHF. The full variable domain, in which reference TRBV7-2 and TRBJ1-5 provide the parts outside the CDR3, is GAGVSQSPSNKVTEKGKDVELRCDPISGHTALYWYRQSLGQGLEFLIYFQGNSAPDKSGLPSDRFSAERTGGSVSTLTIQRTQQEDSAVYLCASSGEQYQPQHFGDGTRLSIL.

This clonotype was seen ten or more times. The chain has TRBV12-3 or TRBV12-4 and TRBJ2-3; the D is unclear. Trimming pared 8 bases from V and 0 bases from J, leaving 12 bases between. The CDR3 length is 14 residues. The CDR3 DNA reads TGTGCCAGCGGTTCTGCACTAAGCACAGATACGCAGTATTTT. This sequence encodes CASGSALSTDTQYF.

This clonotype showed up many times. V gene TRBV5-1 combines with J gene TRBJ2-7; 8 bases match TRBD1. The V and J ends lost 4 bases and 0 bases, in that order; junction bases with no gene match: 9. CDR3 length equals 16 residues. CDR1 is SGHRS and CDR2 is YFSETQ in the germline V gene. The CDR3 sequence is CASSRDRLLFSYEQYF. The CDR3 DNA is TGCGCCAGCAGCAGGGACAGGCTACTATTCTCCTACGAGCAGTACTTC.

This clonotype was counted many times. CDR3 in amino acids: CASSLAIGTGNTIYF. For the CDR3, the DNA is TGCGCCAGCAGCTTGGCCATAGGGACGGGAAACACCATATATTTT. The chain is built from TRBV5-1 and TRBJ1-3; TRBD1 might be the D (5 bases). The V end lost 0 bases, the J end lost 4 bases, and 11 bases lay between the germline ends. The CDR3 consists of 15 residues. Germline V gene lookup returns CDR1 SGHRS and CDR2 YFSETQ.

Many counts were recorded for this clonotype. This chain connects TRBV20-1 to TRBJ2-3; D might be TRBD2 (7 bases). The length of the CDR3 is 15 residues. With 1 base removed from V and 4 bases from J, the gap between germline ends came to 15 bases. Germline V lookup: CDR1 DFQATT, CDR2 SNEGSKA (reference sequence). As DNA, the CDR3 is TGCAGTGCTAGAGCGGGGGGCGGGTTTTCAGATACGCAGTATTTT. It translates to CSARAGGGFSDTQYF.

This clonotype was picked up many times. This chain uses TRBV5-1 with TRBJ1-6; D is perhaps TRBD1 (5 bases). The germline CDR1 and CDR2 sequences are SGHRS and YFSETQ. V lost 4 bases and J 7 bases, leaving 9 bases between the germline ends. This CDR3 is 13 amino acids long. CDR3 loop: CASSEGRNSPLHF. The CDR3 DNA sequence: TGCGCCAGCAGCGAGGGGAGGAATTCACCCCTCCACTTT.